This entry lists 31 T cell receptor beta chains sequenced from one sample in a study of control samples from healthy donors and cancer patients. The table came from immunoSEQ multiplex PCR; TCRdb's copy has only in-frame clones and leaves some out. The repertoire holds approximately 150,000 clones, with 91% as singletons. Sequenced: blood. The receptors were gathered from a man younger than 35 in good health.

The chain employs TRBV27 and TRBJ1-2; 8 positions match TRBD1. Germline V gene lookup returns CDR1 MNHEY and CDR2 SMNVEV (reference sequence). CDR3 size: 14 residues. V shed 3 bases and J 6 bases; nucleotides not matched to a gene: 6. The CDR3 region has the DNA TGTGCCAGCAGTTTCTCCCCGACAGGGGATGGCTACACCTTC. The encoded protein is CASSFSPTGDGYTF.

The chain has TRBV4-1 and TRBJ2-7, with 11 nucleotides matching TRBD2. Germline V gene sequence: CDR1 MGHRA, CDR2 YSYEKL. The CDR3 sequence is 16 residues long. Losses at the gene ends were 0 bases for V and 0 bases for J; bases not matched to a gene: 1. The CDR3 DNA reads TGCGCCAGCAGCCAAGAGGGACTAGCGGTCTCCTACGAGCAGTACTTC. This sequence encodes CASSQEGLAVSYEQYF.

The CDR3 nucleotides read TGCAGCGTTCTTAGTACGGGAGACGACTATGGCTACACCTTC. This codes for CSVLSTGDDYGYTF. The J gene is TRBJ1-2, the V gene TRBV29-1; D gene uncertain. Germline V lookup: CDR1 SQVTM, CDR2 ANQGSEA. This CDR3 is built from 14 residues. Trimming took 5 bases from V and 3 from J, leaving 16 bases between them.

This clone was recorded only once. V usage is TRBV3-1 (or the pseudogene TRBV3-2) and J usage is TRBJ2-7; D might be TRBD1 (6 bases). This CDR3 spans 17 amino acids. The V gene lost 0 bases and the J gene lost 6 bases, with 21 bases spanning the gap. Germline loops: CDR1 LGHDT, CDR2 YNNKEL (reference sequence). CDR3 in amino acids: CASSQDTFVGQRFEQYF. Written as DNA, the CDR3 is TGTGCCAGCAGCCAAGACACATTCGTGGGACAAAGGTTCGAGCAGTACTTC.

V usage is TRBV10-3 and J usage is TRBJ1-1; TRBD1 agrees at 7 bases. V shed 5 bases, J shed 7 bases, and the junction held 10 bases outside the gene matches. CDR3 length: 14 residues. The V gene's germline CDR1 is ENHRY and CDR2 SYGVKD. The CDR3: CAISYSTGDNEAFF. CDR3 DNA: TGTGCCATCAGTTACAGTACAGGGGATAATGAAGCTTTCTTT.

The rearrangement links TRBV5-4 to TRBJ1-2; D remains ambiguous. CDR3 length: 13 residues. V was trimmed by 4 bases and J by 6 bases, leaving 13 bases between them. In germline, CDR1 is SGHNT, CDR2 YYREEE (reference sequence). The CDR3 bases are TGTGCCAGCAGCAAAACGCCCCGGGATGGCTACACCTTC. This sequence encodes CASSKTPRDGYTF.

This chain connects TRBV10-3 to TRBJ1-2, with 10 bases identical to TRBD1. The CDR3 runs 14 residues. The J segment lost 3 bases and the V segment lost 10 bases, leaving 8 bases of the junction unmatched. CDR1 and CDR2 (germline): ENHRY, SYGVKD. This CDR3 reads CATIIGTGDYGYTF. Written as DNA, the CDR3 is TGTGCCACCATCATTGGGACAGGGGACTATGGCTACACCTTC.

This rearrangement joins TRBV19 to TRBJ1-6; no clear D. This CDR3 spans 15 amino acids. V dropped 4 bases and J dropped 8 bases, with 15 bases sitting between them. Germline CDR1 is LNHDA and CDR2 is SQIVND (reference sequence). In nucleotides, the CDR3 is TGTGCCAGTAGTAAATCCGGACTCGTGGATTCACCCCTCCACTTT. Amino acid sequence: CASSKSGLVDSPLHF. Full variable domain (outside the CDR3, taken from reference TRBV19 and TRBJ1-6): DGGITQSPKYLFRKEGQNVTLSCEQNLNHDAMYWYRQDPGQGLRLIYYSQIVNDFQKGDIAEGYSVSREKKESFPLTVTSAQKNPTAFYLCASSKSGLVDSPLHFGNGTRLTVT.

The chain joins TRBV19 to TRBJ1-5; weak D call: TRBD1 (5 bases). This CDR3 has 17 residues. The V gene lost 3 bases and the J gene lost 0 bases, with 15 bases spanning the gap. Germline V gives CDR1 LNHDA, CDR2 SQIVND (reference sequence). The chain's CDR3 is CASSMRGTPYSNQPQHF. CDR3 in DNA: TGTGCCAGTAGTATGAGGGGAACGCCTTATAGCAATCAGCCCCAGCATTTT.

The rearrangement joins TRBV10-3 to TRBJ2-3; D is ambiguous. The CDR3 totals 11 residues. The V end was cut by 7 bases, the J end by 4 bases, with 6 bases between. Germline CDR1 reads ENHRY; CDR2 reads SYGVKD. CDR3 in amino acids: CAIIPADTQYF. The CDR3, as DNA: TGTGCCATCATCCCGGCAGATACGCAGTATTTT.

V gene TRBV13 combines with J gene TRBJ1-3, with a possible D match to TRBD1 (5 bases). Trimming left V 2 bases short and J 4 bases short, with 9 bases between. CDR3 length equals 14 residues. Per the germline V gene, CDR1 is PRHDT and CDR2 is FYEKMQ (reference sequence). CDR3 amino acids: CASSLRDLGNTIYF. The CDR3 nucleotides are TGTGCCAGCAGCTTAAGGGACTTGGGAAACACCATATATTTT.

The chain joins TRBV7-9 to TRBJ2-7; TRBD1 agrees at 8 bases. The CDR3 extends over 13 amino acids. Trimming cost V 4 bases and J 3 bases; bases outside gene matches: 2. Germline V gene data show CDR1 as SEHNR and CDR2 as FQNEAQ (reference sequence). CDR3 sequence reads: CASSSGQDYEQYF. DNA of the CDR3: TGTGCCAGCAGCTCGGGACAGGACTACGAGCAGTACTTC. Filled out from reference TRBV7-9 and TRBJ2-7, the complete variable domain reads DTGVSQNPRHKITKRGQNVTFRCDPISEHNRLYWYRQTLGQGPEFLTYFQNEAQLEKSRLLSDRFSAERPKGSFSTLEIQRTEQGDSAMYLCASSSGQDYEQYFGPGTRLTVT.

The chain carries TRBV7-9 and TRBJ1-2; D is uncertain. Trimming cost V 4 bases and J 4 bases, with 13 bases left between them. Germline CDR1 and CDR2: SEHNR and FQNEAQ (reference sequence). The CDR3 length is 14 residues. CDR3 loop: CASSSAGVIYGYTF. DNA of the CDR3: TGTGCCAGCAGCTCGGCAGGCGTAATCTATGGCTACACCTTC.

The chain has TRBV9 and TRBJ2-3, with 8 bases identical to TRBD1. The CDR3 has 17 residues. The ends lost 2 bases at V and 5 bases at J; junction bases unmatched: 13. Germline assignment: CDR1 SGDLS and CDR2 YYNGEE. The CDR3 loop reads CASSVPETGDVGDTQYF. The CDR3 region has the DNA TGTGCCAGCAGCGTCCCCGAGACAGGGGATGTTGGAGATACGCAGTATTTT.

The chain links TRBV6-5 to TRBJ1-1; D perhaps matches TRBD1 (6 bases). The V gene's germline CDR1 is MNHEY and CDR2 SVGAGI. There are 16 residues in the CDR3. Trimming cost V 2 bases and J 13 bases, with 26 bases left between them. CDR3 sequence (DNA): TGTGCCAGCAGTTACACACTTACCGGGACATCAAACCCGGTTTTCTTT. Translating it yields CASSYTLTGTSNPVFF.

CDR3 in DNA: TGTGCCAGCAGCCCGGGGCCTTACACTGAAGCTTTCTTT. Amino acid sequence: CASSPGPYTEAFF. This chain connects TRBV7-3 to TRBJ1-1; D may be TRBD1 (5 bases). Germline V lookup: CDR1 SGHTA, CDR2 FQGTGA. The CDR3 totals 13 residues. V lost 5 bases to trimming and J lost 3 bases, with 10 bases between them.

The genes are TRBV29-1 and TRBJ1-1; D is possibly TRBD1 (5 bases). V lost 7 bases and J lost 1, with 13 bases in between. Per germline, CDR1 SQVTM and CDR2 ANQGSEA. This CDR3 comprises 13 residues. CDR3 sequence reads: CSGSQAPNTEAFF. The CDR3 DNA reads as TGCAGCGGGTCACAGGCCCCGAACACTGAAGCTTTCTTT.

V and J are TRBV7-2 and TRBJ2-5; D remains unclear. Germline V gene data show CDR1 as SGHTA and CDR2 as FQGNSA. Trimming removed 2 bases from V and 1 base from J, with 14 bases in between. The CDR3 runs to 16 residues. The DNA of the CDR3 is TGTGCCAGCAGCTTATACCTAGGACGACCCCAAGAGACCCAGTACTTC. Translating it yields CASSLYLGRPQETQYF.

V gene TRBV3-1 (or the pseudogene TRBV3-2) combines with J gene TRBJ2-2; TRBD1 aligns across 8 bases. Germline values: CDR1 LGHDT, CDR2 YNNKEL (reference sequence). There are 15 residues in the CDR3. V trimming: 6 bases; J trimming: 4 bases; junction bases outside the gene matches: 7. Here the CDR3 reads CASSPRTGSTGELFF. CDR3 sequence (DNA): TGTGCCAGCAGTCCCCGGACAGGGAGCACCGGGGAGCTGTTTTTT.

This clone was picked up a small number of times. The chain uses TRBV29-1 and TRBJ1-2; 7 bases are a match to TRBD1. Germline loops: CDR1 SQVTM, CDR2 ANQGSEA. V lost 5 bases and J lost 4; bases outside the gene matches: 7. The CDR3 totals 13 residues. CDR3 in amino acids: CSVSDRAGYGYTF. The CDR3 DNA follows: TGCAGCGTTTCCGACAGGGCTGGCTATGGCTACACCTTC.

This clone was observed a handful of times. V and J are TRBV4-3 and TRBJ2-6; 8 nucleotides align to TRBD2. The CDR3 spans 16 residues. The germline gives CDR1 LGHNA, CDR2 YSLEER. V shed 0 bases, J shed 4 bases, and the junction held 2 bases outside the gene matches. This CDR3 is CASSQEAGVGANVLTF. The CDR3, as DNA: TGCGCCAGCAGCCAAGAAGCGGGGGTAGGGGCCAACGTCCTGACTTTC.

The rearrangement links TRBV5-5 to TRBJ2-7; the match to TRBD1 covers 8 bases. The CDR3 spans 12 residues. V lost 1 base to trimming and J lost 6 bases; unmatched junction nucleotides: 0. Germline V CDR1 and CDR2: SGHKS, YYEKEE (reference sequence). CDR3 nucleotide sequence: TGTGCCAGCAGCTTGACAGGGGGCGAGCAGTACTTC. As protein: CASSLTGGEQYF.

The V gene is TRBV3-1 (or the pseudogene TRBV3-2), the J gene TRBJ2-4; the D call may be TRBD1 or TRBD2 (6 bases each). The CDR3 is 16 amino acids. The germline V gene encodes CDR1 LGHDT and CDR2 YNNKEL (reference sequence). V lost 1 base to trimming and J lost 3 bases, with 13 bases between them. CDR3 sequence reads: CASSQGGALGKNIQYF. In nucleotides, the CDR3 is TGTGCCAGCAGCCAAGGGGGGGCGCTGGGCAAAAACATTCAGTACTTC.

This clone was detected only a few times. The chain is built from TRBV6-5 and TRBJ1-5; no reliable D call. V dropped 2 bases and J dropped 2 bases, with 7 bases sitting between them. In germline, CDR1 is MNHEY, CDR2 SVGAGI. The CDR3 covers 14 residues. The CDR3 loop is CASSYPGGNQPQHF. DNA of the CDR3: TGTGCCAGCAGTTACCCCGGGGGCAATCAGCCCCAGCATTTT.

The chain couples TRBV9 to TRBJ2-3; TRBD2 agrees at 8 bases. Germline CDR1 reads SGDLS; CDR2 reads YYNGEE. Trimming took 0 bases from V and 0 from J; bases not matched to a gene: 3. This CDR3 contains 16 residues. The CDR3 sequence is CASSVAGGQSTDTQYF. The CDR3 coding sequence is TGTGCCAGCAGCGTAGCGGGGGGGCAAAGCACAGATACGCAGTATTTT.

The sample holds one count of this clone. The chain has TRBV5-4 and TRBJ2-5; 9 bases match TRBD2. CDR3 size: 14 residues. CDR1 is SGHNT and CDR2 is YYREEE in the germline V gene (reference sequence). V lost 4 bases, J lost 5 bases, and 6 bases stayed unmatched. The CDR3 here is CASSVAGVLETQYF. CDR3 nucleotides: TGTGCCAGCAGCGTAGCGGGGGTTCTGGAGACCCAGTACTTC.

The genes are TRBV27 and TRBJ1-2, with 7 bases that match TRBD1. Losses at the gene ends were 5 bases for V and 10 bases for J; bases not matched to a gene: 7. The CDR3 has 12 amino acids. Germline CDR1 reads MNHEY; CDR2 reads SMNVEV (reference sequence). The CDR3 loop is CASSPDRETYTF. The CDR3 nucleotides are TGTGCCAGCAGTCCCGACAGGGAAACCTACACCTTC.

CDR3 nucleotide sequence: TGCGCCAGCAGCCCCGCGGACGCAGCCTACAATGAGCAGTTCTTC. It yields the protein CASSPADAAYNEQFF. This sequence joins TRBV5-1 and TRBJ2-1; D uncertain. The CDR3 totals 15 residues. Trimming removed 4 bases at V and 2 bases at J, with 13 bases between. Germline V gives CDR1 SGHRS, CDR2 YFSETQ.

V gene TRBV9 combines with J gene TRBJ2-3; maybe TRBD1 (5 bases). This CDR3 is 13 amino acids long. Per germline, CDR1 SGDLS and CDR2 YYNGEE. Trimming cost V 0 bases and J 3 bases, with 5 bases left between them. CDR3 nucleotides: TGTGCCAGCAGCGTAGCAGGGACAGATACGCAGTATTTT. Translated, it gives CASSVAGTDTQYF.

The V call is TRBV30, the J call TRBJ2-7; D may be TRBD1 (6 bases). V lost 2 bases to trimming and J lost 3 bases, with 14 bases between them. Germline CDR1 is GTSNPN and CDR2 is SVGIG (reference sequence). CDR3 size: 14 residues. DNA for the CDR3: TGTGCCTGGAGTCCTAAGGGACAACTCTACGAGCAGTACTTC. It translates to CAWSPKGQLYEQYF.

This sequence joins TRBV25-1 and TRBJ2-1, with 9 bases aligning to TRBD1. J was trimmed by 5 bases and V by 2 bases; bases with no gene match: 4. Germline-derived CDR1 and CDR2 are MGHDK and SYGVNS. The CDR3 covers 15 residues. CDR3 sequence reads: CASSEPGQGDNEQFF. The CDR3 DNA sequence: TGTGCCAGCAGTGAACCGGGACAGGGAGACAATGAGCAGTTCTTC.